Listed below are T cell receptor beta chains from one sample, sequenced in a study of shared clonotypes between healthy human individuals. Clones were sequenced by immunoSEQ multiplex PCR, and TCRdb holds only the in-frame ones, with some missing. The table has roughly 500,000 clones, roughly 95% seen once. The source material was naive CD4+ T cells sorted from blood. The receptors stem from a woman aged 25-40 years in good health. The CDR3 runs from the conserved cysteine through the conserved F or W. Fields, in order: J gene, clone size, D gene, V gene, CDR3 protein, CDR3 DNA. A D gene is named only where the DNA matches it firmly. Expanded clones are given a class, and other clones once, few, many or no size at all.

>TRBJ1-5|NA|NA|TRBV5-1
CASSLRGSGNQPQHF
TGCGCCAGCAGCTTAAGGGGGTCGGGCAATCAGCCCCAGCATTTT
>TRBJ2-1|NA|TRBD1|TRBV5-1
CASRPLGDRGYNEQFF
TGCGCCAGCAGACCCCTGGGGGACAGGGGATACAATGAGCAGTTCTTC
>TRBJ2-7|few|TRBD2|TRBV27
CASRPSGSPYEQYF
TGTGCCAGCAGACCCAGCGGGAGTCCCTACGAGCAGTACTTC
>TRBJ1-2|NA|NA|TRBV2
CASSQSLYYGYTF
TGTGCCAGCAGTCAGTCTTTATACTATGGCTACACCTTC
>TRBJ1-1|NA|TRBD1|TRBV6-6
CASSLTGTEAFF
TGTGCCAGCAGCCTGACAGGGACTGAAGCTTTCTTT
>TRBJ2-1|NA|NA|TRBV2
CASSDMGHDPLGVF
TGTGCCAGCAGTGATATGGGCCACGATCCCCTCGGGGTCTTC
>TRBJ2-5|NA|TRBD1|TRBV5-8
CASSLRDRGVGETQYF
TGTGCCAGCAGCCTTAGGGACAGGGGTGTCGGGGAGACCCAGTACTTC
>TRBJ1-4|NA|NA|TRBV6-6
CASSYSAGVGGEKLFF
TGTGCCAGCAGTTACTCAGCCGGGGTTGGTGGTGAAAAACTGTTTTTT
>TRBJ1-5|once|NA|TRBV28
CASSLSRVRQPQHF
TGTGCCAGCAGTTTATCGAGGGTACGGCAGCCCCAGCATTTT
>TRBJ2-7|NA|NA|TRBV6-5
CASSVLYDSSPEQYF
TGTGCCAGCAGTGTTCTTTATGACAGCAGTCCGGAGCAGTACTTC
>TRBJ2-1|NA|TRBD2|TRBV5-4
CASSLLGEGYEQFF
TGTGCCAGCAGCTTGTTGGGGGAGGGGTATGAGCAGTTCTTC
>TRBJ1-4|NA|NA|TRBV4-2
CASSQDPGTANEKLFF
TGTGCCAGCAGCCAAGACCCAGGCACCGCGAATGAAAAACTGTTTTTT
>TRBJ1-1|NA|NA|TRBV2
CASSVGGAGTEAFF
TGTGCCAGCAGTGTCGGGGGGGCGGGCACTGAAGCTTTCTTT
>TRBJ2-5|NA|NA|TRBV5-7
CASSLEETQYF
TGTGCCAGCAGCTTGGAGGAGACCCAGTACTTC
>TRBJ1-2|NA|NA|TRBV28
CASSPARGDANYGYTF
TGTGCCAGCAGTCCCGCCCGCGGGGACGCTAACTATGGCTACACCTTC